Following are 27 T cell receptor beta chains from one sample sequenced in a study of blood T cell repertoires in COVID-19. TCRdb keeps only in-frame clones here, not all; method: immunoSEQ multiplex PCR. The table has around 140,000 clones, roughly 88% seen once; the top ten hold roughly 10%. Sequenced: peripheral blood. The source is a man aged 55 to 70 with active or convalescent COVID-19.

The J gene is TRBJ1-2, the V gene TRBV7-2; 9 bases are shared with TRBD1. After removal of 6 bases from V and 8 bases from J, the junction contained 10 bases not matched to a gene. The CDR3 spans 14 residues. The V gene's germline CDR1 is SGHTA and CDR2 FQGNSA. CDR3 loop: CASRPDRGTMGYTF. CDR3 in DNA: TGTGCCAGCAGGCCTGACAGGGGGACTATGGGCTACACCTTC.

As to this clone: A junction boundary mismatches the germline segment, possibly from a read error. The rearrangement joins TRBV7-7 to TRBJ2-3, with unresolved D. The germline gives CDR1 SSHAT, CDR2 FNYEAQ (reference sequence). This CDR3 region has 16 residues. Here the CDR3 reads CASSPGSGLGTDTQYF. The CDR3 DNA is TGTGCTAGCAGCCCTGGTTCGGGTTTGGGCACAGATACGCAGTATTTT.

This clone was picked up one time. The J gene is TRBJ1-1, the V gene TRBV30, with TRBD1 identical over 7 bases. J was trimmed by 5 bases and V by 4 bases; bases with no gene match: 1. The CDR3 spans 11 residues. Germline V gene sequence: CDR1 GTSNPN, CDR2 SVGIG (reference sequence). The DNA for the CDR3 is TGTGCCTGGAACAGGGGAACTGAAGCTTTCTTT. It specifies CAWNRGTEAFF. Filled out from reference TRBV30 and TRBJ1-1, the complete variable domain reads SQTIHQWPATLVQPVGSPLSLECTVEGTSNPNLYWYRQAAGRGLQLLFYSVGIGQISSEVPQNLSASRPQDRQFILSSKKLLLSDSGFYLCAWNRGTEAFFGQGTRLTVV.

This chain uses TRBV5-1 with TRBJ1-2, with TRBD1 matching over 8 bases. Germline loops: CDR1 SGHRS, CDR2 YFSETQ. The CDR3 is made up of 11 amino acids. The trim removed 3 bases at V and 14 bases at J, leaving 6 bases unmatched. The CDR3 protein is CASSSGQAWTF. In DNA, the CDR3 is TGCGCCAGCAGCTCGGGACAGGCGTGGACCTTC.

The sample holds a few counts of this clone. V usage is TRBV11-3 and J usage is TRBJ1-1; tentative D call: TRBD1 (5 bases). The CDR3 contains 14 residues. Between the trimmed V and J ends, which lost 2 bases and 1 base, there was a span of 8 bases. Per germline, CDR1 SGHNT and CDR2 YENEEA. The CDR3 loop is CASSLPRENTEAFF. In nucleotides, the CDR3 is TGTGCCAGCAGCTTACCCAGGGAGAACACTGAAGCTTTCTTT.

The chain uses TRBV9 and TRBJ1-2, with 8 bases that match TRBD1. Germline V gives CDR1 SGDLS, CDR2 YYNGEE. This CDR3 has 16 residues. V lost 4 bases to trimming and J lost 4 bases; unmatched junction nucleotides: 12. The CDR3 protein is CASSSDGQGMSYGYTF. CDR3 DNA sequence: TGTGCCAGCAGCTCAGACGGACAGGGAATGAGCTATGGCTACACCTTC.

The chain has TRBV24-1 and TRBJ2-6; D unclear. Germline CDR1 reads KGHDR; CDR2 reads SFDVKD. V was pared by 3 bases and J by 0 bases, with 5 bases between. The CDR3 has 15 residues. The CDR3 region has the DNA TGTGCCACCAGTGATGGAGACTCTGGGGCCAACGTCCTGACTTTC. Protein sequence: CATSDGDSGANVLTF.

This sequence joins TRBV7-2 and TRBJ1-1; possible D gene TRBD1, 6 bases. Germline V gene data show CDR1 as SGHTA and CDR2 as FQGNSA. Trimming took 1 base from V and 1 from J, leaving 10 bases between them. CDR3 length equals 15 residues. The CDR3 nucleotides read TGTGCCAGCAGCTTAGGACAGGTTCCGAACACTGAAGCTTTCTTT. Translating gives CASSLGQVPNTEAFF.

The CDR3 bases are TGTGCCAGCAGCACTAGCGGGGGTGACGCCGGGGAGCTGTTTTTT. Amino acid sequence: CASSTSGGDAGELFF. V gene TRBV9 combines with J gene TRBJ2-2, with 11 bases lining up with TRBD2. The CDR3 sequence is 15 residues long. V shed 4 bases and J 6 bases; nucleotides not matched to a gene: 5. CDR1 and CDR2 from the germline V gene are SGDLS and YYNGEE. Variable domain in full (rest from reference TRBV9 and TRBJ2-2): DSGVTQTPKHLITATGQRVTLRCSPRSGDLSVYWYQQSLDQGLQFLIQYYNGEERAKGNILERFSAQQFPDLHSELNLSSLELGDSALYFCASSTSGGDAGELFFGEGSRLTVL.

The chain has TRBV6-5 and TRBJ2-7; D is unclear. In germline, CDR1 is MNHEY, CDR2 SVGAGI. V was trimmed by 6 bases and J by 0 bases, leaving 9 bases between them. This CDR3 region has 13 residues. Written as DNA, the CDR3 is TGTGCCAGCAGATCCACAAGCTCCTACGAGCAGTACGTC. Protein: CASRSTSSYEQYV.

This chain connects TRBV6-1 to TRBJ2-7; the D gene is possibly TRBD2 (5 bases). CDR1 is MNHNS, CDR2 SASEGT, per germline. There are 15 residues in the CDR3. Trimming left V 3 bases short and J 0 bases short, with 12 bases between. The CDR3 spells CASSEDFSSSYEQYF. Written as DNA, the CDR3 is TGTGCCAGCAGTGAGGACTTTTCCAGCTCCTACGAGCAGTACTTC.

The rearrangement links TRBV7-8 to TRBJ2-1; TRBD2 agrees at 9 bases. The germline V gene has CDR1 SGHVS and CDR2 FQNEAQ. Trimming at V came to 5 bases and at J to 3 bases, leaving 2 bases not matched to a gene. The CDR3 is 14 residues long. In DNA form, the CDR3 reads TGTGCCAGCAGCCTTAGCGGGAGCTACAATGAGCAGTTCTTC. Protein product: CASSLSGSYNEQFF.

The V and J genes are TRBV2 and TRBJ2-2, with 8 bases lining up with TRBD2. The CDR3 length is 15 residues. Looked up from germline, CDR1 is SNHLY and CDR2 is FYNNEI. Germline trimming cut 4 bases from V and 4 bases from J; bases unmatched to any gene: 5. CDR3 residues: CASSVVSGATGELFF. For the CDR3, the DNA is TGTGCCAGCAGTGTAGTTAGCGGGGCCACCGGGGAGCTGTTTTTT.

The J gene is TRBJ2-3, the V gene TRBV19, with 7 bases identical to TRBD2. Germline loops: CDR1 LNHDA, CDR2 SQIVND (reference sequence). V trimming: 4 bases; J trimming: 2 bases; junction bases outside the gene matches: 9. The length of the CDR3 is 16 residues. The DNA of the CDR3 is TGTGCCAGTAGTAACTCTCTAGCGGTTTTCACAGATACGCAGTATTTT. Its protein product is CASSNSLAVFTDTQYF.

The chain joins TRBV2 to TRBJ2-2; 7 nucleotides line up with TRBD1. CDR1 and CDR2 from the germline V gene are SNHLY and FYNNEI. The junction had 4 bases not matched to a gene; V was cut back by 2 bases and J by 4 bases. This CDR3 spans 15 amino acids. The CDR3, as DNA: TGTGCCAGCAGTGAAATGGCAGGGGGCACCGGGGAGCTGTTTTTT. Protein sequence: CASSEMAGGTGELFF.

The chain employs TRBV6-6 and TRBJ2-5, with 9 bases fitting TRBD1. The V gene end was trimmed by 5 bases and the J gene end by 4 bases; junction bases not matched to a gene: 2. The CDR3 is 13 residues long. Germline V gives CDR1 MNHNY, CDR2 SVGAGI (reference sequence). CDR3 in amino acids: CASSLQGAETQYF. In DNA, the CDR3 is TGTGCCAGCAGTCTACAGGGGGCAGAGACCCAGTACTTC.

The CDR3 sequence: CASSYSAEKYEQYF. The CDR3 DNA reads as TGTGCCAGCAGTTACTCGGCGGAAAAATACGAGCAGTACTTC. V usage is TRBV6-5 and J usage is TRBJ2-7, with D unresolved. Trimming removed 0 bases at V and 4 bases at J, with 10 bases between. The CDR3 runs to 14 residues. Germline CDR1 reads MNHEY; CDR2 reads SVGAGI.

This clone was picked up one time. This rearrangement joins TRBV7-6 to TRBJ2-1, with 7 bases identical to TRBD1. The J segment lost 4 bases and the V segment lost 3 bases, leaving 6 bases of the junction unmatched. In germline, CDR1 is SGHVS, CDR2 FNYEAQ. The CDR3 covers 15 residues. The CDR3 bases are TGTGCCAGCAGCTTCTATGGACAGGAATACAATGAGCAGTTCTTC. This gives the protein CASSFYGQEYNEQFF.

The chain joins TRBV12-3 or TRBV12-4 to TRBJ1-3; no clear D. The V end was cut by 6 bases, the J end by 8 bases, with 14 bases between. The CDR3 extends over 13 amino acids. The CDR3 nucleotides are TGTGCCAGCAGCCCGCCGGTTCAGGACACCATATATTTT. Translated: CASSPPVQDTIYF.

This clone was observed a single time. Here the CDR3 DNA reads TGTGCCAGCAGTTTGGCAGGGGGCGGTGAAGCTTTCTTT. The encoded protein is CASSLAGGGEAFF. The chain links TRBV27 to TRBJ1-1; 8 nucleotides align to TRBD1. CDR3 length equals 13 residues. The V segment lost 3 bases and the J segment 7 bases; nucleotides outside the gene matches: 4. The germline gives CDR1 MNHEY, CDR2 SMNVEV (reference sequence).

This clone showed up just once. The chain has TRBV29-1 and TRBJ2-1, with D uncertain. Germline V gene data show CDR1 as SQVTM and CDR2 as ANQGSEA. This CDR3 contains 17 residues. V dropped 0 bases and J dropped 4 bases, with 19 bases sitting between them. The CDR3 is CSVEDPAGATAYNEQFF. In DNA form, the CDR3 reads TGCAGCGTTGAAGATCCCGCCGGAGCGACCGCTTACAATGAGCAGTTCTTC.

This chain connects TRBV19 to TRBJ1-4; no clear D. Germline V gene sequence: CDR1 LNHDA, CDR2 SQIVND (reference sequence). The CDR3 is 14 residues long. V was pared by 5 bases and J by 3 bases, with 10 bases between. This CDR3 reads CASSQRAANEKLFF. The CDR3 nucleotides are TGTGCCAGTAGTCAGCGGGCGGCTAATGAAAAACTGTTTTTT.

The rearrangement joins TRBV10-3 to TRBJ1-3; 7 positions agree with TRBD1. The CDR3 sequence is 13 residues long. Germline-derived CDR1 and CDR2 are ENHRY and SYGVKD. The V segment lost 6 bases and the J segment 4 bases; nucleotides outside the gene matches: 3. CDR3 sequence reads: CAISGQEGNTIYF. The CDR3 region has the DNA TGTGCCATCAGCGGACAGGAAGGAAACACCATATATTTT.

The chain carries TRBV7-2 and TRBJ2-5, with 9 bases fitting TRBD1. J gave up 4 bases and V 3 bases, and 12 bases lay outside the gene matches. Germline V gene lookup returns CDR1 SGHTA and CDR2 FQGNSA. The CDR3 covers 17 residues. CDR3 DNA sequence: TGTGCCAGCAGCTTCCGGACAGGGGCGGACCCGCGAGAGACCCAGTACTTC. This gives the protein CASSFRTGADPRETQYF.

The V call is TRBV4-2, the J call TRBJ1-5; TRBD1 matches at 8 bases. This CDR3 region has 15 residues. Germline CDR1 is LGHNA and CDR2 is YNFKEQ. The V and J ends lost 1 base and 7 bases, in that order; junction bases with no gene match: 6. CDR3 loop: CASSQATGAEQPQHF. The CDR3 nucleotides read TGTGCCAGCAGCCAAGCGACAGGGGCGGAACAGCCCCAGCATTTT.

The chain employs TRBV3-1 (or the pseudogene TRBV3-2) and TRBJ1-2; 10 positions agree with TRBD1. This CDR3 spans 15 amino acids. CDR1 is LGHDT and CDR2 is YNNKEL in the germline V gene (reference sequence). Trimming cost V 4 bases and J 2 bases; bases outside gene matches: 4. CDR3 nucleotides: TGTGCCAGCAGCCCCAGACAGGGGGCGAACTATGGCTACACCTTC. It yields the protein CASSPRQGANYGYTF.

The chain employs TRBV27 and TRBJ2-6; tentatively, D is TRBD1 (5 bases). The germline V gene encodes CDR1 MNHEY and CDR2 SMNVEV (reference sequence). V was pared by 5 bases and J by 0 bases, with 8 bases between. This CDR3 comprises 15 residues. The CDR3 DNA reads TGTGCCAGCAGTCGACAGTTCTCTGGGGCCAACGTCCTGACTTTC. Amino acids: CASSRQFSGANVLTF.